This note documents a single T cell receptor beta chain sequence. What it binds is unknown. This sample was taken from a study of cytomegalovirus exposure and HLA in healthy donors. Study-wide results and caveats: Sequencing artifact likely explains a cluster of highly shared sequence variants. A few V segments could not be told apart, such as TRBV6-2 and TRBV6-3, and were left out. In a later analysis, TCR beta V- and J-gene trimming was associated with a missense DCLRE1C variant.

13 Jbeta primers and 60 Vbeta primers were used for the PCR. This table comes from immunoSEQ multiplex PCR, and its TCRdb copy is limited to in-frame clones, with some not included. The table has 180,000 or so clones, around 75% seen once. With 0 bases removed from V and 4 bases from J, the gap between germline ends came to 9 bases. Germline loops: CDR1 LGHNA, CDR2 YNFKEQ. The CDR3 contains 15 residues. The chain uses TRBV4-2 and TRBJ2-2; weak D call: TRBD1 (6 bases). The receptor was isolated from a female donor in good health and CMV-seronegative. Sequenced input: PBMCs. The CDR3 DNA sequence: TGTGCCAGCAGCCAAGAGTCAGGGGCCACCGGGGAGCTGTTTTTT. This gives the protein CASSQESGATGELFF.